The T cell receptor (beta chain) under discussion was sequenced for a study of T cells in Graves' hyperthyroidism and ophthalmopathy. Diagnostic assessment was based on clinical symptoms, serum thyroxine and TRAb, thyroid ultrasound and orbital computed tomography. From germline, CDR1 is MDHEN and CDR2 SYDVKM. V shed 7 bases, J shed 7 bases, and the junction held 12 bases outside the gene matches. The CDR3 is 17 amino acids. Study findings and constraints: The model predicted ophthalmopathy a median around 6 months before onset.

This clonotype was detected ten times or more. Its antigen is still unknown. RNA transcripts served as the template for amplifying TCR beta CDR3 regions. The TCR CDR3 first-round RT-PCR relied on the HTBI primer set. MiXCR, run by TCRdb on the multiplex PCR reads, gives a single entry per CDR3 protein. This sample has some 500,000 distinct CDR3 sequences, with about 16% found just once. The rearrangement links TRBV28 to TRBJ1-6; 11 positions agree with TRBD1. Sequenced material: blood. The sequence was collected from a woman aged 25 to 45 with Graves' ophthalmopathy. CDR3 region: CASMKPDRGRWNSPLHF. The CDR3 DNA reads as TGTGCCAGCATGAAACCGGACAGGGGGCGGTGGAATTCACCCCTCCACTTT.